The 5 T cell receptor beta chains reported below all come from one sample, sequenced in a study of control samples from healthy donors and cancer patients (dated by TCRdb to 2020 to 2021). Library generation was performed with the immunoSEQ multiplex PCR assay. In TCRdb, the immuneACCESS table is reduced to in-frame sequences with V and J assigned. These tables do not hold every clone; where another copy was compared, an unresolved V gene accounts for under half, and the others remain unexplained. Here the sample has under 80,000 clones; 84% occur a single time. Approximately 30% of the sample comes from the top ten. Sequencing used blood. The source is a man between 45 and 60 years old in good health.

The V and J genes are TRBV27 and TRBJ2-7, with 7 positions matching TRBD2. Looked up from germline, CDR1 is MNHEY and CDR2 is SMNVEV (reference sequence). J gave up 2 bases and V 4 bases, and 8 bases lay outside the gene matches. The CDR3 has 15 amino acids. The CDR3 region is CASSSQAGRTYEQYF. CDR3 in DNA: TGTGCCAGCAGTTCGCAAGCGGGGCGTACCTACGAGCAGTACTTC.

The chain links TRBV9 to TRBJ2-2; the D is unclear. Germline CDR1 is SGDLS and CDR2 is YYNGEE. CDR3 length: 15 residues. The V end lost 4 bases, the J end lost 5 bases, and 15 bases lay between the germline ends. This CDR3 is CASSRDPSDTGELFF. CDR3 nucleotide sequence: TGTGCCAGCAGCCGAGACCCGTCGGATACCGGGGAGCTGTTTTTT.

The chain couples TRBV19 to TRBJ1-1; 7 bases map to TRBD1. CDR1 LNHDA and CDR2 SQIVND come from the germline V gene (reference sequence). This CDR3 is 13 amino acids long. Germline trimming cut 5 bases from V and 8 bases from J; bases unmatched to any gene: 8. The CDR3 loop is CASSPNRGPEAFF. CDR3 coding DNA: TGTGCCAGTAGTCCTAATAGGGGGCCGGAAGCTTTCTTT.

This sequence joins TRBV14 and TRBJ2-2; 15 bases map to TRBD2. V lost 1 base and J lost 8; bases outside the gene matches: 20. Germline-derived CDR1 and CDR2 are SGHDN and FVKESK. This CDR3 has 22 amino acids. The CDR3 sequence: CASSQGKGSGTSGRNSPGELFF. The CDR3 coding sequence is TGTGCCAGCAGCCAAGGAAAAGGGTCCGGGACTAGCGGGAGGAATTCCCCGGGGGAGCTGTTTTTT.

This clone is a singleton in its sample. This rearrangement joins TRBV6-5 to TRBJ2-5; TRBD2 agrees at 9 bases. This CDR3 is built from 16 residues. V shed 2 bases and J 5 bases; nucleotides not matched to a gene: 9. Germline CDR1 and CDR2: MNHEY and SVGAGI. In DNA form, the CDR3 reads TGTGCCAGCAGTTACCGGGGCGGGAGGGCCTCGGAGACCCAGTACTTC. Translating it yields CASSYRGGRASETQYF.